A selection of T cell receptor beta chains follows, all from one sample in a study of shared clonotypes between healthy human individuals. The protocol was immunoSEQ multiplex PCR, while the TCRdb copy is restricted to in-frame clones and leaves out a portion. Of about 2.4 million clones in the sample, about 92% were seen once. The specimen sequenced was naive CD4+ T cells sorted from blood. All receptors derive from a man between 18 and 29 years old in good health. Each CDR3 is given with its conserved first and last residue. Each record gives: J gene, V gene, clone size, D gene, CDR3 DNA, CDR3 protein. A D gene is named only where the DNA matches it firmly. Size is omitted from some rows. Given values are once, few, many or a class for expanded clones.

J gene: TRBJ1-1
V gene: TRBV5-1
clone size: NA
D gene: NA
CDR3 DNA: TGCGCCAGCAGCACGGCTAACATGTTCACTGAAGCTTTCTTT
CDR3 protein: CASSTANMFTEAFF

J gene: TRBJ2-7
V gene: TRBV29-1
clone size: NA
D gene: TRBD1
CDR3 DNA: TGCAGCGCCCGACAGGGGGGAGGGTGGGAGCAGTACTTC
CDR3 protein: CSARQGGGWEQYF

J gene: TRBJ1-2
V gene: TRBV5-4
clone size: NA
D gene: NA
CDR3 DNA: TGTGCCAGCAGCTATGGTGGGCCCAGACTCCCTCTAGGCTACACCTTC
CDR3 protein: CASSYGGPRLPLGYTF

J gene: TRBJ2-7
V gene: TRBV5-6
clone size: NA
D gene: NA
CDR3 DNA: TGTGCCAGCAGCTTAATTGTACCTTTATGGGGGAACATCTCCTACGAGCAGTACTTC
CDR3 protein: CASSLIVPLWGNISYEQYF

J gene: TRBJ2-1
V gene: TRBV2
clone size: NA
D gene: TRBD2
CDR3 DNA: TGTGCCAGCAGTGAACTAGTCCTAGCGGGAGTCCAGTTCTTC
CDR3 protein: CASSELVLAGVQFF

J gene: TRBJ2-1
V gene: TRBV4-3
clone size: NA
D gene: TRBD2
CDR3 DNA: TGCGCCAGCAGCCAAGTAGGAGCGGGGATCTACAATGAGCAGTTCTTC
CDR3 protein: CASSQVGAGIYNEQFF

J gene: TRBJ1-2
V gene: TRBV18
clone size: NA
D gene: TRBD1
CDR3 DNA: TGTGCCAGCTCACCCACAGGGGGAGCGGATGGCTACACCTTC
CDR3 protein: CASSPTGGADGYTF

J gene: TRBJ2-7
V gene: TRBV18
clone size: NA
D gene: NA
CDR3 DNA: TGTGCCAGCTCAGGGGACACGTACGAGCAGTACTTC
CDR3 protein: CASSGDTYEQYF

J gene: TRBJ1-5
V gene: TRBV30
clone size: few
D gene: NA
CDR3 DNA: TGTGCCTGGAGGCCACAAGACAGGAAAGATCAGCCCCAGCATTTT
CDR3 protein: CAWRPQDRKDQPQHF

J gene: TRBJ2-7
V gene: TRBV27
clone size: once
D gene: NA
CDR3 DNA: TGTGCCAGCAGTACGCAGGGTGGCGAGCAGTACTTC
CDR3 protein: CASSTQGGEQYF

J gene: TRBJ2-3
V gene: TRBV11-3
clone size: NA
D gene: TRBD2
CDR3 DNA: TGTGCCAGCAGCTTAGACGGGCAGGGAGGGACAGATACGCAGTATTTT
CDR3 protein: CASSLDGQGGTDTQYF

J gene: TRBJ1-1
V gene: TRBV7-2
clone size: NA
D gene: NA
CDR3 DNA: TGTGCCAGCAGCCCGCTCCTGAACACTGAAGCTTTCTTT
CDR3 protein: CASSPLLNTEAFF

J gene: TRBJ2-7
V gene: TRBV5-1
clone size: NA
D gene: NA
CDR3 DNA: TGCGCCAGCAGGCCCCCCTCATCGGACGAGCAGTACTTC
CDR3 protein: CASRPPSSDEQYF

J gene: TRBJ1-5
V gene: TRBV28
clone size: once
D gene: NA
CDR3 DNA: TGTGGAGAAGGACTCCTGAAGAATCAGCCCCAGCATTTT
CDR3 protein: CGEGLLKNQPQHF

J gene: TRBJ2-3
V gene: TRBV9
clone size: once
D gene: TRBD2
CDR3 DNA: TGTGCCAGCAGCGTTAATAGCGGGAGGACAGATACGCAGTATTTT
CDR3 protein: CASSVNSGRTDTQYF

J gene: TRBJ2-3
V gene: TRBV10-3
clone size: NA
D gene: TRBD1
CDR3 DNA: TGTGCCATCAGTGTGGGGACAGCGACAGATACGCAGTATTTT
CDR3 protein: CAISVGTATDTQYF

J gene: TRBJ1-2
V gene: TRBV6-4
clone size: NA
D gene: TRBD1
CDR3 DNA: TGTGCCAGCAGTGACCCCACCGGACAGGACTATGGCTACACCTTC
CDR3 protein: CASSDPTGQDYGYTF

J gene: TRBJ2-3
V gene: TRBV5-1
clone size: few
D gene: TRBD1
CDR3 DNA: TGCGCCAGCAGCTCGGGACAGAGCACAGATACGCAGTATTTT
CDR3 protein: CASSSGQSTDTQYF

J gene: TRBJ2-7
V gene: TRBV19
clone size: NA
D gene: NA
CDR3 DNA: TGTGCCAGTAGCACCCCGGGGTACCACGAGCAGTACTTC
CDR3 protein: CASSTPGYHEQYF

J gene: TRBJ2-1
V gene: TRBV10-3
clone size: NA
D gene: NA
CDR3 DNA: TGTGCCATCAGTATGGGACAACTCAATGAGCAGTTCTTC
CDR3 protein: CAISMGQLNEQFF

J gene: TRBJ1-1
V gene: TRBV6-5
clone size: NA
D gene: TRBD1
CDR3 DNA: TGTGCCAGCAGTTACTCGACAGGGATGGCTGAAGCTTTCTTT
CDR3 protein: CASSYSTGMAEAFF

J gene: TRBJ2-1
V gene: TRBV6-6
clone size: NA
D gene: TRBD1
CDR3 DNA: TGTGCCAGCAGTTACTCGGGACAGGGTTACAATGAGCAGTTCTTC
CDR3 protein: CASSYSGQGYNEQFF

J gene: TRBJ1-2
V gene: TRBV2
clone size: NA
D gene: TRBD1
CDR3 DNA: TGTGCCAGCAATGAGGGGGCGGGAGGCTACACCTTC
CDR3 protein: CASNEGAGGYTF

J gene: TRBJ1-5
V gene: TRBV6-5
clone size: NA
D gene: TRBD1
CDR3 DNA: TGTGCCAGCAGTTACTCAAGGGGGCGCGGGCAGCCCCAGCATTTT
CDR3 protein: CASSYSRGRGQPQHF

J gene: TRBJ2-7
V gene: TRBV5-1
clone size: NA
D gene: TRBD2
CDR3 DNA: TGCGCCAGCAGCTTGGCGGGTAGCGGGGGGGAAACCTTC
CDR3 protein: CASSLAGSGGETF

J gene: TRBJ2-7
V gene: TRBV18
clone size: NA
D gene: TRBD2
CDR3 DNA: TGTGCCAGCTCACCACAGCGGGAGGGCATAGGGGAGCAGTACTTC
CDR3 protein: CASSPQREGIGEQYF

J gene: TRBJ2-3
V gene: TRBV19
clone size: NA
D gene: TRBD2
CDR3 DNA: TGTGCCAGTAGACGGACTAGCGGGAAAGCAGATACGCAGTATTTT
CDR3 protein: CASRRTSGKADTQYF

J gene: TRBJ1-2
V gene: TRBV10-3
clone size: NA
D gene: TRBD1
CDR3 DNA: TGTGCCATCAGTGAGTCGCTGAACAGGGGCTCCTATGGCTACACCTTC
CDR3 protein: CAISESLNRGSYGYTF

J gene: TRBJ2-7
V gene: TRBV15
clone size: once
D gene: NA
CDR3 DNA: TGTGCCACCAGCAGAGAAGGGAGCAACGAGCAGTACTTC
CDR3 protein: CATSREGSNEQYF

J gene: TRBJ2-1
V gene: TRBV5-1
clone size: NA
D gene: TRBD1
CDR3 DNA: TGCGCCAGCAGCTTGGGGGGACAGGGGCCATTCAATGAGCAGTTCTTC
CDR3 protein: CASSLGGQGPFNEQFF

J gene: TRBJ2-3
V gene: TRBV6-6
clone size: NA
D gene: TRBD1
CDR3 DNA: TGTGCCAGCACCACCGGACAGGTTAGCACAGATACGCAGTATTTT
CDR3 protein: CASTTGQVSTDTQYF

J gene: TRBJ1-1
V gene: TRBV7-2
clone size: NA
D gene: TRBD1
CDR3 DNA: TGTGCCAGCAGCTCGGACAGGGGAGGAAGAAACACTGAAGCTTTCTTT
CDR3 protein: CASSSDRGGRNTEAFF

J gene: TRBJ1-1
V gene: TRBV5-1
clone size: NA
D gene: TRBD1
CDR3 DNA: TGCGCCAGCAGCTCAGGACAGGGAGGCACTGAAGCTTTCTTT
CDR3 protein: CASSSGQGGTEAFF

J gene: TRBJ1-4
V gene: TRBV7-2
clone size: NA
D gene: NA
CDR3 DNA: TGTGCCAGCAGCTTAATGGCCTATGGGACGGAAAAACTGTTTTTT
CDR3 protein: CASSLMAYGTEKLFF

J gene: TRBJ1-1
V gene: TRBV29-1
clone size: NA
D gene: NA
CDR3 DNA: TGCAGCGTTGTTCCAAACACTGAAGCTTTCTTT
CDR3 protein: CSVVPNTEAFF

J gene: TRBJ2-3
V gene: TRBV6-6
clone size: NA
D gene: NA
CDR3 DNA: TGTGCCAGCAGTTACTCGGCTACAACACATACGCAGTATTTT
CDR3 protein: CASSYSATTHTQYF

J gene: TRBJ2-3
V gene: TRBV11-3
clone size: NA
D gene: NA
CDR3 DNA: TGTGCCAGCAGCTTAGGGGCAGCTACAGATACGCAGTATTTT
CDR3 protein: CASSLGAATDTQYF

J gene: TRBJ2-2
V gene: TRBV29-1
clone size: NA
D gene: TRBD1
CDR3 DNA: TGCAGCGTTGAAGGAGGGGGCTCCGGGGAGCTGTTTTTT
CDR3 protein: CSVEGGGSGELFF

J gene: TRBJ1-4
V gene: TRBV7-9
clone size: NA
D gene: TRBD1
CDR3 DNA: TGTGCCAGCAGCCGGACAGGGGATTATGAAAAACTGTTTTTT
CDR3 protein: CASSRTGDYEKLFF

J gene: TRBJ1-5
V gene: TRBV5-1
clone size: once
D gene: NA
CDR3 DNA: TGCGCCAGCAGCTTGGATGACATTAATCAGCCCCAGCATTTT
CDR3 protein: CASSLDDINQPQHF